One and the same sample provided the 30 T cell receptor beta chains below, sequenced in a study of T cell responses to AZD1222 COVID-19 vaccine. The repertoire was sequenced with immunoSEQ multiplex PCR; TCRdb's copy has only in-frame clones and lacks some. The sample lists some 97,000 clones, about 87% seen once, with about 1.8% in the top ten. The specimen was peripheral blood, collected on day 0 of AZD1222 vaccination. The receptors shown here come from an adult in good health.

Regarding this clone: The sample has other DNA sequences that encode this CDR3 too. The chain joins TRBV11-2 to TRBJ1-6, with D possibly TRBD1 on 6 matching bases. This CDR3 has 14 amino acids. Germline CDR1 and CDR2: SGHAT and FQNNGV. V was shortened by 3 bases and J by 5 bases, with 8 bases between the two germline ends. The CDR3 DNA reads as TGTGCCAGCAGCTTGCAGGGGAATAATTCACCCCTCCACTTT. This encodes CASSLQGNNSPLHF.

This clone has only one observation. V and J are TRBV3-1 (or the pseudogene TRBV3-2) and TRBJ1-6; 7 positions agree with TRBD1. J was trimmed by 7 bases and V by 1 base; bases with no gene match: 10. The CDR3 has 17 residues. CDR1 LGHDT and CDR2 YNNKEL come from the germline V gene (reference sequence). CDR3 sequence: CASSQAGNRGFNSPLHF. In nucleotides, the CDR3 is TGTGCCAGCAGCCAAGCGGGGAACAGGGGATTCAATTCACCCCTCCACTTT.

This clone was observed a handful of times. The chain recombines TRBV28 with TRBJ1-2, with D possibly being TRBD1 (5 bases). The CDR3 runs to 14 residues. CDR1 MDHEN and CDR2 SYDVKM come from the germline V gene. Deletions cut 4 bases from V and 6 bases from J, with 15 bases between. This CDR3 reads CASSSQGWIDGYTF. The CDR3 DNA reads as TGTGCCAGCAGTTCCCAGGGATGGATTGATGGCTACACCTTC.

This chain joins TRBV7-6 and TRBJ2-2; unclear D gene. From germline, CDR1 is SGHVS and CDR2 FNYEAQ. The CDR3 consists of 15 residues. Trimming pared 2 bases from V and 6 bases from J, leaving 13 bases between. CDR3 sequence: CASSLNSVVAGELFF. CDR3 bases: TGTGCCAGCAGCTTAAATTCGGTTGTGGCCGGGGAGCTGTTTTTT. Drawing the rest from reference TRBV7-6 and TRBJ2-2, the complete variable domain is GAGVSQSPRYKVTKRGQDVALRCDPISGHVSLYWYRQALGQGPEFLTYFNYEAQQDKSGLPNDRFSAERPEGSISTLTIQRTEQRDSAMYRCASSLNSVVAGELFFGEGSRLTVL.

The chain combines TRBV7-2 with TRBJ2-7, with 9 bases aligning to TRBD2. CDR1 and CDR2 (germline): SGHTA, FQGNSA. V lost 1 base to trimming and J lost 6 bases; unmatched junction nucleotides: 7. This CDR3 comprises 15 residues. The CDR3: CASSLGSSGISEQYF. In nucleotides, the CDR3 is TGTGCCAGCAGCTTAGGATCTAGCGGGATTTCCGAGCAGTACTTC.

The genes are TRBV25-1 and TRBJ2-1; perhaps TRBD2 as D (7 bases). V was trimmed by 1 base and J by 2 bases, leaving 9 bases between them. Germline-derived CDR1 and CDR2 are MGHDK and SYGVNS. The CDR3 loop spans 15 amino acids. As DNA, the CDR3 is TGTGCCAGCAGTGAATGGGGGGGCGCCTACAATGAGCAGTTCTTC. Residues: CASSEWGGAYNEQFF.

The chain joins TRBV2 to TRBJ2-7, with 7 positions matching TRBD2. Trimming at V came to 7 bases and at J to 0 bases, leaving 12 bases not matched to a gene. Germline CDR1 is SNHLY and CDR2 is FYNNEI. The CDR3 totals 16 residues. The CDR3 sequence: CASTPPSGRSSYEQYF. CDR3 nucleotide sequence: TGTGCCAGCACTCCCCCGTCCGGGAGGAGCTCCTACGAGCAGTACTTC.

The chain carries TRBV9 and TRBJ2-7; D assignment may be TRBD1 or TRBD2 (6 bases each). The length of the CDR3 is 14 residues. V was trimmed by 0 bases and J by 3 bases, leaving 10 bases between them. The germline V gene encodes CDR1 SGDLS and CDR2 YYNGEE. As DNA, the CDR3 is TGTGCCAGCAGCGTAGAGGGGGGAGGCTACGAGCAGTACTTC. Translation: CASSVEGGGYEQYF.

The DNA for the CDR3 is TGTGCCAGCAGGGGAAGGGGCGGCGCACAGTACTTC. It codes for CASRGRGGAQYF. The chain combines TRBV7-9 with TRBJ2-5, with D possibly matching TRBD1 (5 bases). Trimming pared 6 bases from V and 11 bases from J, leaving 16 bases between. Germline CDR1 and CDR2: SEHNR and FQNEAQ (reference sequence). The CDR3 consists of 12 residues.

The CDR3 loop reads CASGRGPNTEAFF. The CDR3 DNA reads TGCGCCAGCGGTCGGGGGCCGAACACTGAAGCTTTCTTT. The rearrangement joins TRBV5-1 to TRBJ1-1; TRBD1 is a possible D gene (6 bases). The V end lost 7 bases, the J end lost 1 base, and 11 bases lay between the germline ends. Germline CDR1 and CDR2: SGHRS and YFSETQ. The CDR3 runs 13 residues.

This chain uses TRBV11-3 with TRBJ2-1; 8 nucleotides align to TRBD2. Germline V CDR1 and CDR2: SGHNT, YENEEA. The ends lost 0 bases at V and 5 bases at J; junction bases unmatched: 9. The CDR3 contains 17 residues. CDR3 DNA: TGTGCCAGCAGCTTAGATCAATCGGGACTAGTCAACAATGAGCAGTTCTTC. As protein: CASSLDQSGLVNNEQFF. The variable domain in full, with the rest retrieved from reference TRBV11-3 and TRBJ2-1, is EAGVVQSPRYKIIEKKQPVAFWCNPISGHNTLYWYLQNLGQGPELLIRYENEEAVDDSQLPKDRFSAERLKGVDSTLKIQPAELGDSAVYLCASSLDQSGLVNNEQFFGPGTRLTVL.

The V and J genes are TRBV18 and TRBJ1-2; 8 bases map to TRBD1. The germline gives CDR1 KGHSH, CDR2 LQKENI. CDR3 size: 13 residues. V lost 5 bases, J lost 7 bases, and 6 bases stayed unmatched. CDR3: CASSADRAPGYTF. The CDR3 nucleotides are TGTGCCAGCTCAGCGGACAGGGCTCCTGGCTACACCTTC.

V gene TRBV2 combines with J gene TRBJ1-2; D remains unclear. The length of the CDR3 is 13 residues. With 5 bases removed from V and 4 bases from J, the gap between germline ends came to 11 bases. Germline V gene sequence: CDR1 SNHLY, CDR2 FYNNEI. CDR3 sequence (DNA): TGTGCCAGCAGTCCCGCGGGTGGCTATGGCTACACCTTC. Its translation: CASSPAGGYGYTF. The full variable domain, its missing parts supplied by reference TRBV2 and TRBJ1-2, is EPEVTQTPSHQVTQMGQEVILRCVPISNHLYFYWYRQILGQKVEFLVSFYNNEISEKSEIFDDQFSVERPDGSNFTLKIRSTKLEDSAMYFCASSPAGGYGYTFGSGTRLTVV.

The chain employs TRBV19 and TRBJ1-1; possible D gene TRBD1, 6 bases. The germline V gene encodes CDR1 LNHDA and CDR2 SQIVND (reference sequence). The V end was cut by 7 bases, the J end by 1 base, with 13 bases between. CDR3 length: 14 residues. The CDR3 sequence: CASNPGHPNTEAFF. The CDR3, as DNA: TGTGCCAGTAACCCGGGACACCCGAACACTGAAGCTTTCTTT.

This clone was observed a single time. The chain links TRBV5-1 to TRBJ2-7, with D tentatively TRBD1 or TRBD2 (5 bases each). Germline lookup yields CDR1 SGHRS and CDR2 YFSETQ. This CDR3 region has 16 residues. Between the trimmed V and J ends, which lost 0 bases and 7 bases, there was a span of 20 bases. In DNA form, the CDR3 reads TGCGCCAGCAGCTTGGCCGGGATAGCCGGGACGGGAGAGCAGTACTTC. Translation: CASSLAGIAGTGEQYF.

The chain is built from TRBV5-5 and TRBJ2-5; D perhaps matches TRBD1 (5 bases). V lost 4 bases to trimming and J lost 4 bases, with 11 bases between them. The CDR3 runs 13 residues. Germline loops: CDR1 SGHKS, CDR2 YYEKEE (reference sequence). CDR3 nucleotides: TGTGCCAGCAGCGGTGACAGAGGAGAGACCCAGTACTTC. Translation gives CASSGDRGETQYF.

This clone has a single count. The rearrangement uses TRBV5-1 and TRBJ2-1; the match to TRBD2 covers 13 bases. V dropped 6 bases and J dropped 8; count of bases not matched to a gene: 17. Germline CDR1 SGHRS, CDR2 YFSETQ. The CDR3 consists of 18 residues. CDR3 protein: CASTHARTGTSGVDEQFF. The CDR3 nucleotides are TGCGCCAGCACACACGCGAGAACCGGGACTAGCGGGGTTGATGAGCAGTTCTTC.

The V gene is TRBV7-2, the J gene TRBJ2-5; 8 nucleotides match TRBD1. The CDR3 has 15 residues. CDR1 and CDR2 from the germline V gene are SGHTA and FQGNSA. The V segment lost 1 base and the J segment 5 bases; nucleotides outside the gene matches: 6. CDR3 nucleotides: TGTGCCAGCAGCTTAGGGACAGGGAGTCTCGAGACCCAGTACTTC. Translated: CASSLGTGSLETQYF.

The V call is TRBV5-1, the J call TRBJ2-2; D is perhaps TRBD1 or TRBD2 (6 bases each). Between the trimmed V and J ends, which lost 7 bases and 7 bases, there was a span of 11 bases. Germline assignment: CDR1 SGHRS and CDR2 YFSETQ. This CDR3 has 12 residues. The CDR3 sequence: CASSQGGGELFF. DNA of the CDR3: TGCGCCAGCTCACAGGGAGGCGGGGAGCTGTTTTTT.

The CDR3 protein is CASSPGGALAKTQYF. The CDR3 nucleotides are TGTGCCAGCAGCCCAGGGGGGGCCCTAGCAAAGACCCAGTACTTC. The chain carries TRBV11-1 and TRBJ2-5; D possibly uses TRBD1 or TRBD2 (7 bases each). CDR3 length: 15 amino acids. The germline V and J ends were trimmed by 5 bases and 6 bases, with 19 bases remaining between them. Germline V gives CDR1 SGHAT, CDR2 FQDESV (reference sequence).

The chain uses TRBV7-8 and TRBJ1-2; D is unresolved. Germline V gives CDR1 SGHVS, CDR2 FQNEAQ. The V end was cut by 2 bases, the J end by 2 bases, with 15 bases between. The CDR3 is 16 amino acids. The CDR3 nucleotides are TGTGCCAGCAGCTTATCGGGCCCGAGTAACAACTATGGCTACACCTTC. Translated, it gives CASSLSGPSNNYGYTF.

In this sample, this clone turned up a few times. The V call is TRBV4-3, the J call TRBJ2-1, with 15 bases aligning to TRBD2. The V segment lost 0 bases and the J segment 8 bases; nucleotides outside the gene matches: 14. This CDR3 is built from 20 residues. CDR1 is LGHNA and CDR2 is YSLEER in the germline V gene. The CDR3 region is CASSQDSGLAGGPPGDEQFF. Here the CDR3 DNA reads TGCGCCAGCAGCCAAGATTCAGGACTAGCGGGAGGGCCGCCCGGGGATGAGCAGTTCTTC.

This chain links TRBV2 with TRBJ1-1; D is unresolved. The CDR3 is made up of 11 amino acids. Germline-derived CDR1 and CDR2 are SNHLY and FYNNEI. Trimming took 5 bases from V and 10 from J, leaving 11 bases between them. DNA of the CDR3: TGTGCCAGCAGTAAGGACCGGTCAGCTTTCTTT. It specifies CASSKDRSAFF.

The chain uses TRBV27 and TRBJ2-2; 9 bases agree with TRBD1. V was clipped by 6 bases and J by 5 bases; unmatched bases: 7. The germline V gene encodes CDR1 MNHEY and CDR2 SMNVEV (reference sequence). This CDR3 region has 15 residues. CDR3 amino acids: CASRAGTGFTGELFF. The CDR3 coding sequence is TGTGCCAGCAGAGCCGGGACAGGGTTTACCGGGGAGCTGTTTTTT.

The chain combines TRBV10-2 with TRBJ1-3; no clear D gene. The V end was cut by 3 bases, the J end by 3 bases, with 15 bases between. The CDR3 consists of 16 residues. In germline, CDR1 is WSHSY, CDR2 SAAADI. The CDR3 region has the DNA TGCGCCAGCAGTGACTCTACGCCCGTCGTTGGAAACACCATATATTTT. Its translation is CASSDSTPVVGNTIYF.

V gene TRBV27 combines with J gene TRBJ1-5; no definite D call. Germline V CDR1 and CDR2: MNHEY, SMNVEV (reference sequence). The CDR3 runs to 13 residues. V lost 3 bases and J lost 3, with 6 bases in between. The CDR3: CASSLVINQPQHF. CDR3 DNA: TGTGCCAGCAGTTTGGTGATCAATCAGCCCCAGCATTTT.

The rearrangement links TRBV11-1 to TRBJ2-7, with TRBD2 as a possible D gene (7 bases). This CDR3 is built from 15 residues. The V gene's germline CDR1 is SGHAT and CDR2 FQDESV (reference sequence). With 1 base removed from V and 1 base from J, the gap between germline ends came to 11 bases. The CDR3 reads CASSLGGGGSYEQYF. CDR3 in DNA: TGTGCCAGCAGCTTAGGGGGAGGGGGATCCTACGAGCAGTACTTC.

The V call is TRBV6-2 or TRBV6-3, the J call TRBJ2-5; 9 nucleotides align to TRBD1. J gave up 5 bases and V 2 bases, and 18 bases lay outside the gene matches. The germline V gene has CDR1 MNHEY and CDR2 SVGEGT. This CDR3 spans 19 amino acids. CDR3 DNA sequence: TGTGCCAGCAGTTACCCAAAATTAACCACTTACAGGGGGCAGGAGACCCAGTACTTC. Protein: CASSYPKLTTYRGQETQYF.

This sequence joins TRBV18 and TRBJ2-6, with a tentative D call TRBD1 (5 bases). In germline, CDR1 is KGHSH, CDR2 LQKENI. The CDR3 has 19 amino acids. Between the trimmed V and J ends, which lost 0 bases and 2 bases, there was a span of 17 bases. CDR3 amino acids: CASSPPLAGYAPGANVLTF. Here the CDR3 DNA reads TGTGCCAGCTCACCACCCCTGGCAGGGTACGCTCCTGGGGCCAACGTCCTGACTTTC.

The rearrangement uses TRBV11-2 and TRBJ1-4; D not certain. Deletions cut 4 bases from V and 1 base from J, with 10 bases between. Germline V gene data show CDR1 as SGHAT and CDR2 as FQNNGV. The CDR3 is made up of 15 amino acids. Written as DNA, the CDR3 is TGTGCCAGCAGCTCGTACGCGGGAACTAATGAAAAACTGTTTTTT. Its protein is CASSSYAGTNEKLFF. The variable domain in full, completed from reference TRBV11-2 and TRBJ1-4, reads EAGVAQSPRYKIIEKRQSVAFWCNPISGHATLYWYQQILGQGPKLLIQFQNNGVVDDSQLPKDRFSAERLKGVDSTLKIQPAKLEDSAVYLCASSSYAGTNEKLFFGSGTQLSVL.